The clone carrying this TCR beta chain was found many times. Its antigen is not identified. The TCR beta CDR3 regions underwent amplification using RNA transcripts as the source. The primer set for the first-round RT-PCR of the TCR CDR3 was HTBI. TCRdb called the multiplex PCR reads again in MiXCR, with one record for every CDR3 protein. In the table there are 300,000 or so distinct CDR3 sequences, 15% to 20% of which are singletons. These data come from a study of T cells in Graves' hyperthyroidism and ophthalmopathy. At the level of the study: Before any treatment, at initial diagnosis, peripheral blood was collected. Findings of the study overall: Stable hyperthyroidism and ophthalmopathy were separated using 13 V-J signatures.

For ophthalmopathy patients, the Clinical Activity Score was at least 3 and the NOSPECS grade at least 4; duration was under 3 months. Not enrolled were patients with uncontrolled infection, other autoimmune disease, pregnancy or lactation. This clonotype originated in a woman aged 55-69 years with Graves' ophthalmopathy. Sequencing was carried out using blood.

CDR3 loop: CASSFGGGTGRETQYF. CDR3 coding DNA: TGTGCCAGCAGTTTTGGTGGGGGTACTGGTAGGGAGACCCAGTACTTC. This chain uses TRBV12-3 or TRBV12-4 with TRBJ2-5; D tentatively reads TRBD1 or TRBD2 (5 bases each). Trimming stripped 3 bases from V and 5 bases from J, with 19 bases between. The CDR3 contains 16 residues.